This T cell receptor beta chain was identified during a study of cytomegalovirus exposure and HLA in healthy donors. The overall study: One earlier analysis, a look at about 179 million T cells, found some 100 million unique TCR beta sequences.

Nominally healthy donors were sampled, though unrecorded immune exposures were likely. V lost 8 bases to trimming and J lost 5 bases; unmatched junction nucleotides: 6. Looked up from germline, CDR1 is MNHNS and CDR2 is SASEGT. CDR3 size: 13 residues. Concerning this clone itself: Its target is unknown.

Both 60 Vbeta primers and 13 Jbeta primers went into the PCR. The repertoire was sequenced with immunoSEQ multiplex PCR; TCRdb's copy has only in-frame clones and lacks some. The profile shows around 200,000 clones, around 80% of them singletons. Study results and caveats: The only immune exposure information that was available was CMV serostatus.

The J gene is TRBJ1-1, the V gene TRBV6-1; 9 bases are a match to TRBD1. This clonotype was sampled from a woman aged 25 to 45 in good health and CMV-seropositive. The specimen was PBMCs. CDR3 nucleotides: TGTGCCAGCGGGGACAGGGTTTGGACTGAAGCTTTCTTT. This translates into CASGDRVWTEAFF.